This TCR beta chain derives from a study of identifying expanded T cells in peripheral blood. Details on this clone: Its cognate antigen is unknown. Other DNA sequences of this sample code for an identical CDR3.

Study-wide points: Differentially abundant clones: roughly 1.2 between replicates, 16.4 at approximately 14 days, 18 to 20 at four. Clone count variance between approximately two-week samples rose with total template count.

Clones were read by immunoSEQ multiplex PCR, and TCRdb kept only the in-frame ones, dropping some. In the table there are 100,000 to 150,000 clones, 84% of which are singletons. Germline CDR1 and CDR2: MNHEY and SMNVEV (reference sequence). The CDR3 has 14 amino acids. Trimming stripped 3 bases from V and 0 bases from J, with 6 bases between. This receptor was taken from a person aged 18 to 70 in good health. Sequencing was carried out using blood. The V gene is TRBV27, the J gene TRBJ2-1; possible D gene TRBD2, 6 bases. This CDR3 is CASSLGGSYNEQFF. The CDR3 DNA is TGTGCCAGCAGTTTGGGGGGCTCCTACAATGAGCAGTTCTTC.